This entry is about one T cell receptor (beta chain). Its antigen is currently unknown. The data derive from a study of cytomegalovirus exposure and HLA in healthy donors. General study findings and limits: Most likely, a cluster of highly shared sequence variants arose as a sequencing artifact. A few V segments could not be told apart, such as TRBV6-2 and TRBV6-3, and were left out. When the data were analyzed later, several of the most significant clusters appeared to be linked to common viral pathogens.

With 60 Vbeta and 13 Jbeta primers, the PCR was carried out. The repertoire was sequenced with immunoSEQ multiplex PCR; TCRdb's copy has only in-frame clones and lacks some. The table includes about 160,000 clones, approximately 80% detected once. Germline V gene sequence: CDR1 MGHDK, CDR2 SYGVNS. There are 12 residues in the CDR3. V gave up 4 bases and J gave up 4 bases, with 5 bases separating them. The sequence was obtained from a man in his late teens or twenties in good health and CMV-seropositive. The sample consisted of PBMCs. The chain combines TRBV25-1 with TRBJ1-3; D unresolved. The CDR3 region has the DNA TGTGCCAGCAGTGGGCTGGGAAACACCATATATTTT. Translated: CASSGLGNTIYF.